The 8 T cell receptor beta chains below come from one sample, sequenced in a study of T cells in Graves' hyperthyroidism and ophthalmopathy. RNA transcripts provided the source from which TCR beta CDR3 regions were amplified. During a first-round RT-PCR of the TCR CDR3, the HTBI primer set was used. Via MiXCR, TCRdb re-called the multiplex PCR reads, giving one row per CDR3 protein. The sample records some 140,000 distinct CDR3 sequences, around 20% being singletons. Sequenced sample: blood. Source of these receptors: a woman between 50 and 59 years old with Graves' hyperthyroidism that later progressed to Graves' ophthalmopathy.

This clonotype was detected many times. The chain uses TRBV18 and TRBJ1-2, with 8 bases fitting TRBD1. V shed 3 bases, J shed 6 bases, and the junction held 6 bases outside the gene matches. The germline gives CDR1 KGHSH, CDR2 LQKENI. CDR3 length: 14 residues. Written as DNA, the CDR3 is TGTGCCAGCTCACCCTCAGGGGGCCAGGATGGCTACACCTTC. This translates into CASSPSGGQDGYTF.

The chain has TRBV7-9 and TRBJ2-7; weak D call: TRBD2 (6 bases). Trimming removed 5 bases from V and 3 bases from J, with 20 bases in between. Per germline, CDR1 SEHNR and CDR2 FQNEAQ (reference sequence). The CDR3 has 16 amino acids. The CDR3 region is CASSVPPGRSFYEQYF. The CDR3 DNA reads TGTGCCAGCAGCGTCCCTCCCGGGAGAAGTTTCTACGAGCAGTACTTC.

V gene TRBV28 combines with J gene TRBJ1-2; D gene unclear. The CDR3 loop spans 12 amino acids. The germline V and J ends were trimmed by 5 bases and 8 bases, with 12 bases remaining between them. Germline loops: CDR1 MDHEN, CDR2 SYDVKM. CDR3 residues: CASSAQASGYTF. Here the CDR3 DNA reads TGTGCCAGCAGTGCGCAGGCATCAGGCTACACCTTC.

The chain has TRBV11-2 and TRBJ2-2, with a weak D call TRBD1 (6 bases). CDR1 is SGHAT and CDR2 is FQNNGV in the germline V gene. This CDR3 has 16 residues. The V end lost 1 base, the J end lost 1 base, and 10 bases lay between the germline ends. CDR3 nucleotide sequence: TGTGCCAGCAGCTTAGTAGCAGGGGTGAACACCGGGGAGCTGTTTTTT. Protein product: CASSLVAGVNTGELFF.

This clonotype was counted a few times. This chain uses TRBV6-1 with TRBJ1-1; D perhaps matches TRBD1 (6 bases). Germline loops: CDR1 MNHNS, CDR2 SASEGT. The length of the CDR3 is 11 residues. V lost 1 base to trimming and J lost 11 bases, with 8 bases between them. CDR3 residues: CASSEEGGAFF. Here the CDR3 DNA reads TGTGCCAGCAGTGAAGAGGGGGGGGCTTTCTTT.

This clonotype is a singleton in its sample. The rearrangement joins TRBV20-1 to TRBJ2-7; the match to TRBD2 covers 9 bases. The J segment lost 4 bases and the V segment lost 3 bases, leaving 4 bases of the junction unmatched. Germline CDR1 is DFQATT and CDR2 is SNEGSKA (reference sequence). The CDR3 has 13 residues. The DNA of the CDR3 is TGCAGTGCTAGCCCGGGACTAGCTTACGAGCAGTACTTC. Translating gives CSASPGLAYEQYF.

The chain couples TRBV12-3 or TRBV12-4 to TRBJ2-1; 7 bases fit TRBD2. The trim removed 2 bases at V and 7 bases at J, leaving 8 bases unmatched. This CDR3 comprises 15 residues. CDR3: CASSLFPGTTNEQFF. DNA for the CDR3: TGTGCCAGCAGTTTATTTCCTGGGACTACGAATGAGCAGTTCTTC.

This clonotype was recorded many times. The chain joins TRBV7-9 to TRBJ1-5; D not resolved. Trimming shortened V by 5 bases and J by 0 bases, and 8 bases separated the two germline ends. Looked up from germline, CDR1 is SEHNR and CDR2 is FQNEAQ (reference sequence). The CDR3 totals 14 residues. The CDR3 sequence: CASSQGNSNQPQHF. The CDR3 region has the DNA TGTGCCAGCAGCCAAGGTAATAGCAATCAGCCCCAGCATTTT.